Presented here are 12 T cell receptor beta chains from one specimen sequenced in a study of Ad26.COV2.S vaccination and SARS-CoV-2 variants. Method: immunoSEQ multiplex PCR; TCRdb's copy keeps in-frame clones and lacks some. The table shows 350,000 to 500,000 clones, with around 91% occurring only once. Treatment specified: around 19 received Ad26.COV2.S at low or high dose, single or two shots; about 5 received placebo; per-sample allocation not given. Day 63 following the first vaccine or placebo injection was when the samples were taken. The starting material was peripheral blood, obtained in a trial of Ad26.COV2.S vaccine versus placebo. The receptors originated from a person aged 18 to 59 who received the Ad26.COV2.S COVID-19 vaccine or a placebo.

This clone was picked up a small number of times. The CDR3 loop is CAISDPQGAGNQPQHF. The CDR3 region has the DNA TGTGCCATCAGTGACCCTCAGGGGGCGGGCAATCAGCCCCAGCATTTT. This chain joins TRBV10-3 and TRBJ1-5; the match to TRBD1 covers 8 bases. V shed 3 bases, J shed 2 bases, and the junction held 6 bases outside the gene matches. Germline lookup yields CDR1 ENHRY and CDR2 SYGVKD. There are 16 residues in the CDR3.

CDR3 DNA sequence: TGTGCCAGTAGTGTCACAGGGGGCTATTTCCCGGTAAACTATGGCTACACCTTC. This translates into CASSVTGGYFPVNYGYTF. The chain has TRBV19 and TRBJ1-2; 9 nucleotides match TRBD1. Trimming at V came to 5 bases and at J to 2 bases, leaving 15 bases not matched to a gene. Germline-derived CDR1 and CDR2 are LNHDA and SQIVND (reference sequence). This CDR3 is 18 amino acids long.

The CDR3 loop reads CASSFNPGQYEQYF. The CDR3, as DNA: TGTGCCAGCAGCTTTAACCCGGGGCAGTACGAGCAGTACTTC. This rearrangement joins TRBV11-2 to TRBJ2-7, with D perhaps TRBD1 or TRBD2 (5 bases each). Germline V lookup: CDR1 SGHAT, CDR2 FQNNGV. CDR3 length: 14 residues. The germline V and J ends were trimmed by 3 bases and 4 bases, with 13 bases remaining between them.

The genes are TRBV7-9 and TRBJ2-1, with D possibly being TRBD2 (7 bases). The CDR3 length is 12 residues. The V end was cut by 5 bases, the J end by 12 bases, with 14 bases between. Germline assignment: CDR1 SEHNR and CDR2 FQNEAQ (reference sequence). Written as DNA, the CDR3 is TGTGCCAGCAGCCCCGGGGGGCAGGGGCAGTTCTTC. Protein sequence: CASSPGGQGQFF. Using reference TRBV7-9 and TRBJ2-1 for the parts outside the CDR3, the full variable domain is DTGVSQNPRHKITKRGQNVTFRCDPISEHNRLYWYRQTLGQGPEFLTYFQNEAQLEKSRLLSDRFSAERPKGSFSTLEIQRTEQGDSAMYLCASSPGGQGQFFGPGTRLTVL.

The genes are TRBV18 and TRBJ2-1, with 10 bases lining up with TRBD1. In germline, CDR1 is KGHSH, CDR2 LQKENI. V shed 3 bases, J shed 8 bases, and the junction held 4 bases outside the gene matches. This CDR3 has 14 residues. DNA for the CDR3: TGTGCCAGCTCACCTTGGACAGGGGGGGATGAGCAGTTCTTC. Translated: CASSPWTGGDEQFF.

This clone turned up a few times. The CDR3: CASKSGTGRETQYF. DNA of the CDR3: TGTGCCAGCAAGTCGGGGACAGGTCGGGAGACCCAGTACTTC. This chain joins TRBV2 and TRBJ2-5, with 8 nucleotides matching TRBD1. The CDR3 consists of 14 residues. Trimming cost V 7 bases and J 5 bases; bases outside gene matches: 9. The germline gives CDR1 SNHLY, CDR2 FYNNEI.

The chain uses TRBV5-1 and TRBJ1-4; D perhaps matches TRBD1 (6 bases). Germline V lookup: CDR1 SGHRS, CDR2 YFSETQ. Trimming took 2 bases from V and 5 from J, leaving 10 bases between them. The CDR3 is 14 residues long. CDR3 DNA: TGCGCCAGCAGCTTAGGGGGACCCAATGAAAAACTGTTTTTT. Protein product: CASSLGGPNEKLFF. Based on the CDR3 plus reference TRBV5-1 and TRBJ1-4, the full variable domain is KAGVTQTPRYLIKTRGQQVTLSCSPISGHRSVSWYQQTPGQGLQFLFEYFSETQRNKGNFPGRFSGRQFSNSRSEMNVSTLELGDSALYLCASSLGGPNEKLFFGSGTQLSVL.

This clone was picked up one time. The sample has other DNA sequences that encode this CDR3 too. This chain links TRBV28 with TRBJ2-7; unclear D gene. The CDR3 has 13 amino acids. Germline V gene lookup returns CDR1 MDHEN and CDR2 SYDVKM. V lost 6 bases and J lost 1, with 10 bases in between. Here the CDR3 reads CASSSHSSYEQYF. CDR3 sequence (DNA): TGTGCCAGCAGCTCACATAGTTCCTACGAGCAGTACTTC.

The chain recombines TRBV10-3 with TRBJ2-3, with D tentatively TRBD2 (5 bases). V was clipped by 3 bases and J by 4 bases, with 11 bases between them. CDR1 is ENHRY, CDR2 SYGVKD, per germline. The CDR3 contains 14 residues. DNA of the CDR3: TGTGCCATCAGTGATACTACGGAGGCAGATACGCAGTATTTT. Its translation is CAISDTTEADTQYF.

J is TRBJ2-5 and V is TRBV7-9; D is perhaps TRBD2 (5 bases). The V end lost 5 bases, the J end lost 2 bases, and 15 bases lay between the germline ends. The CDR3 extends over 15 amino acids. CDR1 and CDR2 from the germline V gene are SEHNR and FQNEAQ (reference sequence). In DNA form, the CDR3 reads TGTGCCAGCAGCCTGAGAATGACTACACAAGAGACCCAGTACTTC. Its protein product is CASSLRMTTQETQYF.

CDR3 amino acids: CASSETASRTDTQYF. CDR3 sequence (DNA): TGTGCCAGCAGTGAAACGGCTAGCCGCACAGATACGCAGTATTTT. This chain uses TRBV2 with TRBJ2-3, with a possible D match to TRBD2 (5 bases). V lost 2 bases and J lost 1, with 10 bases in between. Per the germline V gene, CDR1 is SNHLY and CDR2 is FYNNEI. The CDR3 is 15 residues long.

With regard to this clone: Different DNA sequences within this sample yield the same CDR3. V gene TRBV9 combines with J gene TRBJ2-3; 7 bases are shared with TRBD2. The V gene end was trimmed by 0 bases and the J gene end by 3 bases; junction bases not matched to a gene: 1. The length of the CDR3 is 14 residues. The germline gives CDR1 SGDLS, CDR2 YYNGEE. CDR3: CASSVAGRTDTQYF. CDR3 coding DNA: TGTGCCAGCAGCGTAGCCGGGAGGACAGATACGCAGTATTTT.